This T cell receptor beta chain derives from a study of T cells in Graves' hyperthyroidism and ophthalmopathy. This sample holds PBMCs from approximately 10 ml fresh peripheral blood. The sample holds a few counts of this clonotype. Its antigen is unidentified. Amplified regions were TCR beta CDR3 sequences from RNA transcripts. Researchers ran a first-round RT-PCR on the TCR CDR3 using the HTBI primer set. TCRdb independently ran MiXCR on the multiplex PCR reads; one entry per CDR3 protein. The sample includes about 350,000 distinct CDR3 sequences, 15% to 20% of them seen just once. Study-wide points: Ophthalmopathy onset followed model prediction by a median roughly six months.

The sample consisted of blood. The receptor was derived from a young woman with Graves' hyperthyroidism.

Written as DNA, the CDR3 is TGTGCCAGCAGCCAAGATACTTTCAGCGGGGGGCACTACGAGCAGTACTTC. Translating gives CASSQDTFSGGHYEQYF. The chain is built from TRBV6-1 and TRBJ2-7; 9 bases are a match to TRBD2. Germline V gives CDR1 MNHNS, CDR2 SASEGT. CDR3 size: 17 residues. Trimming took 6 bases from V and 3 from J; bases not matched to a gene: 15.